A single sample is the source of the 13 T cell receptor beta chains below, sequenced in a study of blood T cell repertoires in COVID-19. Here immunoSEQ multiplex PCR was the method, and the copy in TCRdb shows in-frame clones only, minus some. The sample lists about 42,000 clones; roughly 89% were seen once. Input material: peripheral blood. These receptors all stem from a human donor in a cohort sampled during active COVID-19.

In this sample, this clone turned up once. The chain couples TRBV4-3 to TRBJ1-2, with 8 bases fitting TRBD1. The CDR3 consists of 14 residues. CDR1 and CDR2 (germline): LGHNA, YSLEER. V dropped 3 bases and J dropped 4; count of bases not matched to a gene: 4. CDR3 coding DNA: TGCGCCAGCAGCCAGGACAGGGCTGCCTATGGCTACACCTTC. This codes for CASSQDRAAYGYTF.

This clone has just one count. The chain employs TRBV24-1 and TRBJ1-2; D unresolved. Trimming took 3 bases from V and 6 from J, leaving 19 bases between them. The CDR3 sequence is 16 residues long. Germline CDR1 is KGHDR and CDR2 is SFDVKD. The CDR3 spells CATSDTSSPPRDGYTF. CDR3 DNA: TGTGCCACCAGTGATACCTCATCCCCTCCGCGTGATGGCTACACCTTC.

The chain joins TRBV3-1 (or the pseudogene TRBV3-2) to TRBJ1-5, with D tentatively TRBD1 (5 bases). The CDR3 contains 14 residues. CDR1 is LGHDT, CDR2 YNNKEL, per germline (reference sequence). Trimming took 6 bases from V and 4 from J, leaving 13 bases between them. CDR3 in amino acids: CASSSGGENQPQHF. The CDR3 DNA is TGTGCCAGCAGTTCGGGGGGAGAAAATCAGCCCCAGCATTTT.

The chain recombines TRBV6-5 with TRBJ1-2; D gene unclear. The CDR3 is made up of 16 amino acids. Per the germline V gene, CDR1 is MNHEY and CDR2 is SVGAGI. V lost 0 bases and J lost 0, with 11 bases in between. The CDR3 nucleotides read TGTGCCAGCAGTTACTCGGCGATCAGGTCTAACTATGGCTACACCTTC. This gives the protein CASSYSAIRSNYGYTF.

This rearrangement joins TRBV6-2 or TRBV6-3 to TRBJ2-7; D is undetermined. CDR3 size: 13 residues. Trimming removed 6 bases from V and 3 bases from J, with 12 bases in between. Germline V gives CDR1 MNHEY, CDR2 SVGEGT. In DNA, the CDR3 is TGTGCCAGCAGCGAAGTTAGCAGCTACGAGCAGTACTTC. It encodes CASSEVSSYEQYF.

The chain uses TRBV6-5 and TRBJ1-5; no firm D call. The CDR3 extends over 15 amino acids. Trimming removed 5 bases at V and 0 bases at J, with 11 bases between. CDR1 MNHEY and CDR2 SVGAGI come from the germline V gene. CDR3 nucleotides: TGTGCCAGCAGTCGACGGGGATATAGCAATCAGCCCCAGCATTTT. Its protein product is CASSRRGYSNQPQHF.

The chain couples TRBV12-3 or TRBV12-4 to TRBJ1-4; D is perhaps TRBD1 (6 bases). The V gene lost 3 bases and the J gene lost 7 bases, with 9 bases spanning the gap. This CDR3 has 13 amino acids. CDR3 protein: CASSLVQGEKLFF. The DNA of the CDR3 is TGTGCCAGCAGTTTGGTACAGGGTGAAAAACTGTTTTTT.

The rearrangement links TRBV27 to TRBJ1-5; D remains ambiguous. The V and J ends lost 5 bases and 3 bases respectively, with 8 bases between them. Germline CDR1 and CDR2: MNHEY and SMNVEV (reference sequence). The CDR3 covers 13 residues. CDR3 sequence (DNA): TGTGCCAGCAGTATGATACTCAATCAGCCCCAGCATTTT. It translates to CASSMILNQPQHF.

The gene calls are TRBV19 and TRBJ1-2; no definite D call. The CDR3 covers 14 residues. Germline assignment: CDR1 LNHDA and CDR2 SQIVND (reference sequence). V shed 6 bases and J shed 0 bases, with 11 bases lying between them. In nucleotides, the CDR3 is TGTGCCAGTAGGATCGTGGGAGCTAACTATGGCTACACCTTC. This codes for CASRIVGANYGYTF.

V gene TRBV4-1 combines with J gene TRBJ2-3; 9 bases are shared with TRBD1. Unmatched junction bases numbered 4, after V lost 4 bases and J lost 2 bases. Germline loops: CDR1 MGHRA, CDR2 YSYEKL. The CDR3 length is 15 residues. The CDR3 nucleotides are TGCGCCAGCAGCCTCGGGACAGGGAACACAGATACGCAGTATTTT. Translating it yields CASSLGTGNTDTQYF.

This clone has a single count. This sequence joins TRBV6-6 and TRBJ1-5; 8 bases are shared with TRBD1. The length of the CDR3 is 15 residues. Germline values: CDR1 MNHNY, CDR2 SVGAGI (reference sequence). V was pared by 6 bases and J by 4 bases, with 8 bases of the junction left unmatched. CDR3 nucleotide sequence: TGTGCCAGCAGCGAAGGACAGGGTACAAATCAGCCCCAGCATTTT. It encodes CASSEGQGTNQPQHF.

The V and J genes are TRBV27 and TRBJ1-1; 9 bases are a match to TRBD1. There are 15 residues in the CDR3. After removal of 6 bases from V and 4 bases from J, the junction contained 9 bases not matched to a gene. Germline CDR1 is MNHEY and CDR2 is SMNVEV (reference sequence). CDR3 in amino acids: CASRILDRGATEAFF. The CDR3 bases are TGTGCCAGCAGGATACTGGACAGGGGAGCCACTGAAGCTTTCTTT.

The CDR3 region is CASSQVRAQPQHF. The CDR3 DNA reads TGCGCCAGCAGCCAAGTCAGGGCTCAGCCCCAGCATTTT. V is TRBV4-3 and J is TRBJ1-5; D perhaps matches TRBD1 (5 bases). CDR1 is LGHNA and CDR2 is YSLEER in the germline V gene. V was trimmed by 1 base and J by 6 bases, leaving 7 bases between them. The CDR3 is 13 amino acids.